This T cell receptor beta chain was documented in a study of CXCR3-negative and CXCR3-positive naive CD8 T cells. Overall study context: TRB reads totalled about 140 million, about 1.5 +/- 0.3 million per library.

Through 5' RACE with UMI labels, the TRB cDNA libraries were prepared. TCRdb derives one entry per CDR3 protein from the 5' RACE reads, leaving out DNA. Its listing shows 150,000 or so distinct CDR3 sequences. Study conclusions and caveats: Naive subsets did not differ in surface CD5, and TRB CDR3 properties served to infer TCR strength. Greater hydrophobicity was found in TRB CDR3s of CXCR3-positive naive cells than of CXCR3-negative naive cells. TRBV-TRBJ usage was alike in naive CXCR3-negative and CXCR3-positive cells but differed in memory cells.

In the case of this clonotype: Its antigen is currently unknown.

Germline V lookup: CDR1 SGHRS, CDR2 YFSETQ. This CDR3 has 15 residues. Input material: naive CXCR3+ CD8+ T cells from blood. Subset in this sample: CD45RO-CCR7+CD27+CD95- naive CD8+ T cells expressing CXCR3 (TNR3+). This chain uses TRBV5-1 with TRBJ2-2; checking the TCRdb D call of TRBD1 is not possible without DNA. This TCR derives from a human donor in good health. Some clones in this sample may be carry-over from other donors' samples. This CDR3 is CASSAGTGVPGELFF.